This TCR beta chain emerged from a study of CD8 T cells in ankylosing spondylitis. This clonotype was observed at least ten times. CDR1 is MNHEY, CDR2 SVGAGI, per germline. The germline V and J ends were trimmed by 2 bases and 0 bases, with 11 bases remaining between them. CDR3 length equals 15 residues. MiXCR, run by TCRdb on the 5' RACE reads, gives a single entry per CDR3 protein. This table holds approximately 240,000 distinct CDR3 sequences, 8% to 11% found once. Sequencing input: blood, either unsorted or a sorted T cell fraction (not recorded which). The rearrangement links TRBV6-5 to TRBJ2-7; tentatively, D is TRBD1 or TRBD2 (5 bases each). The clonotype comes from a male donor with ankylosing spondylitis or in good health (not recorded which). CDR3 coding DNA: TGTGCCAGCAGTTACAAGGGGAGTCTCTCCTACGAGCAGTACTTC. This sequence encodes CASSYKGSLSYEQYF.